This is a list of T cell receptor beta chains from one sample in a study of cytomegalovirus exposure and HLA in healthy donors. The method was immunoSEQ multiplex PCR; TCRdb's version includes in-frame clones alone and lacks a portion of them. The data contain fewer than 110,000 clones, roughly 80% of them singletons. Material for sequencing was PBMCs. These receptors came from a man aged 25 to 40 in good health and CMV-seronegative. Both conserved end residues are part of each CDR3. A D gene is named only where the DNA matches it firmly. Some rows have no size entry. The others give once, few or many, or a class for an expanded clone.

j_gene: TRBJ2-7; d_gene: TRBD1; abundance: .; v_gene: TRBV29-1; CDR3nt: TGCAGCGTTGATTATACCGGGACAGGGGGCGACTACGAGCAGTACTTC; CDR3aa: CSVDYTGTGGDYEQYF
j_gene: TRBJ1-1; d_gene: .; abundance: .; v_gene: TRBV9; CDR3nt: TGTGCCAGCAGCGTAGGAAAAGTGGGAGGGACTGAAGCTTTCTTT; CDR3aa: CASSVGKVGGTEAFF
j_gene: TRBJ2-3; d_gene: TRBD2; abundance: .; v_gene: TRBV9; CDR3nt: TGTGCCAGCAGCGTAGCCTCGAGGGAGGGCCCCGGGGATACGCAGTATTTT; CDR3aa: CASSVASREGPGDTQYF
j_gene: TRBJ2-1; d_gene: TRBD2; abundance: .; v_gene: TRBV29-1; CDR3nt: TGCAGCGTGCACAGCGGGGCGTCCTCCTACAATGAGCAGTTCTTC; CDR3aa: CSVHSGASSYNEQFF
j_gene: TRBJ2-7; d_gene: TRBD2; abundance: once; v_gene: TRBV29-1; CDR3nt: TGCAGCGTCCGGACTAGCGGGAGGAACTACGAGCAGTACTTC; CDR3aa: CSVRTSGRNYEQYF
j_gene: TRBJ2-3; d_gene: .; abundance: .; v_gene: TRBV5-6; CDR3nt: TGTGCCAGCAGCCGGCTAGATCGGTGGGGACAGGCGGGGGCAGATACGCAGTATTTT; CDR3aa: CASSRLDRWGQAGADTQYF
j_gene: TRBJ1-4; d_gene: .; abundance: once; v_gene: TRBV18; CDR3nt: TGTGCCAGCTCATTCGTTGCAACTAATGAAAAACTGTTTTTT; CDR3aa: CASSFVATNEKLFF
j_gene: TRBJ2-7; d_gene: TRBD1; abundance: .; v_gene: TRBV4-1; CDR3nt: TGCGCCAGCAGCCAAGAGGAGGGGACAGGGTACCCTTACGAGCAGTACTTC; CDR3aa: CASSQEEGTGYPYEQYF
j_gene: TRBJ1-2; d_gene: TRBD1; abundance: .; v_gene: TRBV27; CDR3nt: TGTGCCAGCAGTCCCGGACAGGGGGCTGTTTTCGGCTACACCTTC; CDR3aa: CASSPGQGAVFGYTF
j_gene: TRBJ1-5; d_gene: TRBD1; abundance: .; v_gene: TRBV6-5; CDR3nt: TGTGCCAGCAGTTTTGACAGGGGTACTCAGCCCCAGCATTTT; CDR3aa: CASSFDRGTQPQHF
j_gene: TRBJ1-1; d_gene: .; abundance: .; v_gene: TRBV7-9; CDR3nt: TGTGCCAGCAGCTTAGGCGGGGGGACTGAAGCTTTCTTT; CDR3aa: CASSLGGGTEAFF
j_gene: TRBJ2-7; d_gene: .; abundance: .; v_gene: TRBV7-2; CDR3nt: TGTGCCAGCAGCTGGCAGCGGTACTCCTACGAGCAGTACTTC; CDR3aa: CASSWQRYSYEQYF
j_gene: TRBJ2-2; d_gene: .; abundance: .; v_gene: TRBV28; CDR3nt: TGTGCCAGCAGAGCGTCCGGGGAGCTGTTTTTT; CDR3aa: CASRASGELFF
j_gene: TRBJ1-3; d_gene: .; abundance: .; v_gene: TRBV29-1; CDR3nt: TGCAGCGCCCGCGGGGGACTAAACAGGGACCCGTCTGGAAACACCATATATTTT; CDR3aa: CSARGGLNRDPSGNTIYF
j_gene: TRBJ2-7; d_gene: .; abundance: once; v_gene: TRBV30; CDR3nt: TGTGCCTGGAGTGTCGCAGGCTCCTACGAGCAGTACTTC; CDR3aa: CAWSVAGSYEQYF